This T cell receptor beta chain was captured in a study of blood T cell repertoires in COVID-19. Study summary: Spain, Italy and the United States supplied samples that represented acute and convalescent COVID-19. Sources were T cells, B-cell-depleted T cells, or PBMCs; the material itself was cDNA or gDNA.

The V gene's germline CDR1 is MNHEY and CDR2 SMNVEV (reference sequence). V shed 2 bases, J shed 6 bases, and the junction held 11 bases outside the gene matches. This CDR3 comprises 18 residues. In the study's own analysis: Reference gene primer amplification gave nucleated cell count estimates. Assay used: immunoSEQ multiplex PCR; TCRdb lists only in-frame clones, some missing. V and J calls and clone size are as listed in that table; D and trimming were resolved from the DNA. The data show 250,000 to 350,000 clones, around 87% seen once. The TCR was taken from a woman in her fifties or sixties who had recovered from COVID-19. V and J are TRBV27 and TRBJ2-1, with TRBD2 matching over 12 bases. The sample consisted of peripheral blood. Here the CDR3 DNA reads TGTGCCAGCAGTTTACCCCTCACCGGGACTAGCGGGCTCAATGAGCAGTTCTTC. It encodes CASSLPLTGTSGLNEQFF.